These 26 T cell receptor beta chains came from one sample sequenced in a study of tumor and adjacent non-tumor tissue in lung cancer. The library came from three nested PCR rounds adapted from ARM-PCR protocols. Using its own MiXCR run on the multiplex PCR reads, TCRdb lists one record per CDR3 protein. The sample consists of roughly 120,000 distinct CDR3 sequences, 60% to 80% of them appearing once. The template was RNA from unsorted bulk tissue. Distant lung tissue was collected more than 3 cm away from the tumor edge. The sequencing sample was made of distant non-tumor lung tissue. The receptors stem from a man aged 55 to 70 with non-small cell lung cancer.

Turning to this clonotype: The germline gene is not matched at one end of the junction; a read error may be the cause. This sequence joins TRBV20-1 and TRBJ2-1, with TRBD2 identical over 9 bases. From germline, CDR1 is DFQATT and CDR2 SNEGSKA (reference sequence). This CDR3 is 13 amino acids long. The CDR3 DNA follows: TGCAGTGCAAGGACTAGCGCCGGGAATGGGCAGTTCTTC. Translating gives CSARTSAGNGQFF.

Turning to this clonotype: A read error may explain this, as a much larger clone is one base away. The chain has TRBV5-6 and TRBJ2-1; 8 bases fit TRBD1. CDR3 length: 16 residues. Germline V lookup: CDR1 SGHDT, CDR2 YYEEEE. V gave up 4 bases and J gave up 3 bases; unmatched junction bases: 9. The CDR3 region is CASSPGQGMYYNEQFF. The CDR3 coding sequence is TGTGCCAGCAGCCCCGGACAGGGAATGTACTACAATGAGCAGTTCTTC.

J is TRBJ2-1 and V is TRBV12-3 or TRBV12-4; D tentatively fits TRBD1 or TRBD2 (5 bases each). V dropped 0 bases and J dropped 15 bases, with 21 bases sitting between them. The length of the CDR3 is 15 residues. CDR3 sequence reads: CASSLAGVSYNDLFF. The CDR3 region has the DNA TGTGCCAGCAGTTTAGCGGGGGTCTCCTACAATGACCTGTTCTTC.

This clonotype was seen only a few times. Here the CDR3 reads CAIRDYPSGETDEQFF. For the CDR3, the DNA is TGTGCCATCAGAGACTACCCTAGCGGGGAGACGGATGAGCAGTTCTTC. The chain links TRBV10-3 to TRBJ2-1; TRBD2 matches at 9 bases. The trim removed 6 bases at V and 8 bases at J, leaving 14 bases unmatched. The germline CDR1 and CDR2 sequences are ENHRY and SYGVKD. The CDR3 covers 16 residues.

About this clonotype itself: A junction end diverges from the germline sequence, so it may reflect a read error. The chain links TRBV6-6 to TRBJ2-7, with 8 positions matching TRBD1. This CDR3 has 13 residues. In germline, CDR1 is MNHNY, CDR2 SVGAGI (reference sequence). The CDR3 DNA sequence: TGTGCCAGCAATTACTTACAGGGGGACGAGCAGCACTTC. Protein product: CASNYLQGDEQHF.

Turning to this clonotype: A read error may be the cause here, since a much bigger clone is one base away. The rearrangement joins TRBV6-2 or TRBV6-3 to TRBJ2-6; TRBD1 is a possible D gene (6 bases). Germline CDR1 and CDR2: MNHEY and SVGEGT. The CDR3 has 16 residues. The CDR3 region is CASTQTGSSGANILTF. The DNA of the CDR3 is TGTGCCAGCACCCAGACAGGTTCCTCTGGGGCCAACATCCTGACTTTC.

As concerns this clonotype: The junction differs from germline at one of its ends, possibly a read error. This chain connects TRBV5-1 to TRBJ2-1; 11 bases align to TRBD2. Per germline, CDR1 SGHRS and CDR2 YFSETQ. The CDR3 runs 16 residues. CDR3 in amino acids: CASRKGTSGGYNERFF. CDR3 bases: TGCGCCAGCAGAAAAGGAACTAGCGGGGGCTACAATGAGCGGTTCTTC. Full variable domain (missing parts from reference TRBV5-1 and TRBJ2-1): KAGVTQTPRYLIKTRGQQVTLSCSPISGHRSVSWYQQTPGQGLQFLFEYFSETQRNKGNFPGRFSGRQFSNSRSEMNVSTLELGDSALYLCASRKGTSGGYNERFFGPGTRLTVL.

CDR3 loop: CASGLRPQGEKLFF. CDR3 DNA: TGTGCAAGCGGTCTCAGACCCCAGGGTGAAAAACTGTTTTTT. The rearrangement uses TRBV12-3 or TRBV12-4 and TRBJ1-4, with D perhaps matching TRBD1 (5 bases). This CDR3 region has 14 residues.

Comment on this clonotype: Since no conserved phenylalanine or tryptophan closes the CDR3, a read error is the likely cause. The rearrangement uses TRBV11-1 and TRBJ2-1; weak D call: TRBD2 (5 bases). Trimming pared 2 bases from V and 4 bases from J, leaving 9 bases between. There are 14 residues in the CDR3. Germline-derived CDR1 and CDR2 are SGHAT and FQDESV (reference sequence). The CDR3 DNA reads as TGTGCCAGCAGCTTACGGACTTCATACAATGAGCAGTTCTCC. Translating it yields CASSLRTSYNEQFS.

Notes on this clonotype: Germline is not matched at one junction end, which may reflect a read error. The CDR3, as DNA: TGCGCCAGAAGCTTAGGAGGGTCCAGAGCTGAAGCTTTCTTT. Amino acids: CARSLGGSRAEAFF. V usage is TRBV11-3 and J usage is TRBJ1-1; no definite D call. The length of the CDR3 is 14 residues. The germline V gene encodes CDR1 SGHNT and CDR2 YENEEA. Combining the CDR3 with reference TRBV11-3 and TRBJ1-1 gives the whole variable domain EAGVVQSPRYKIIEKKQPVAFWCNPISGHNTLYWYLQNLGQGPELLIRYENEEAVDDSQLPKDRFSAERLKGVDSTLKIQPAELGDSAVYLCARSLGGSRAEAFFGQGTRLTVV.

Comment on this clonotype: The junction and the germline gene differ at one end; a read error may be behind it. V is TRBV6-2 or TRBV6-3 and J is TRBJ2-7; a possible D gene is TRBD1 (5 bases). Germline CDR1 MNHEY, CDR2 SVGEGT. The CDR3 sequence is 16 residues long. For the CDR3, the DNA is TGTTCCAGCAGTTCCACCCAGACAAGGGGCGGTTACGAGCAGTACTTC. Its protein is CSSSSTQTRGGYEQYF.

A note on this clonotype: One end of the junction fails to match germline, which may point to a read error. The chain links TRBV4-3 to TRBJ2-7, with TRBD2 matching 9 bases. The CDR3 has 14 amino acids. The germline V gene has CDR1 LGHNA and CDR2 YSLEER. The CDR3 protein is CAGSPRGSGSEQYF. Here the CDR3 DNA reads TGCGCCGGCAGCCCTCGGGGTAGCGGGAGCGAACAGTACTTC.

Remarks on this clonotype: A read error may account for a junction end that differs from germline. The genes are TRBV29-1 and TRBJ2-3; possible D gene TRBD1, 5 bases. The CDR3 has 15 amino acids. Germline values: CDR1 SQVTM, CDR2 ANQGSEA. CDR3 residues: CSVESRTRSSDTQCF. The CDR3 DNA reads TGCAGCGTTGAATCCCGGACAAGGTCCTCAGATACGCAGTGTTTT.

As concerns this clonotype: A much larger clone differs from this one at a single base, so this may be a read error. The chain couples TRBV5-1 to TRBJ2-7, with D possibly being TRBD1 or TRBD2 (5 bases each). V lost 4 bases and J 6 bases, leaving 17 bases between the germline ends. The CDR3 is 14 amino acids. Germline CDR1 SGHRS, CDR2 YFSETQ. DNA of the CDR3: TGCGCCAGCAGCCCGGGACGCCTCGCTGGCGAGCAGTACTTC. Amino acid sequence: CASSPGRLAGEQYF.

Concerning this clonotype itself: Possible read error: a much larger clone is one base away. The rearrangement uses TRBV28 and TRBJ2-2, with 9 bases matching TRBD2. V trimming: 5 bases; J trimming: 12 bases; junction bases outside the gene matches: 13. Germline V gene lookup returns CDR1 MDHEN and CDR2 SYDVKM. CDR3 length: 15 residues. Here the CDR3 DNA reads TGTGCCAGCAGTCTCCCCCGCGGGAGGGACCGGAAGCTGTTTTTT. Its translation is CASSLPRGRDRKLFF.

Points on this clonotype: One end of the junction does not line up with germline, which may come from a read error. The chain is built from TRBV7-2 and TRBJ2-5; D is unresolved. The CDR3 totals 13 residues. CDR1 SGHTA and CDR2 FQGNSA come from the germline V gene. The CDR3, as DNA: TGTGTCAGCAGCAAGGCCCGTCAAGAGACCCGGTACTTC. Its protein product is CVSSKARQETRYF. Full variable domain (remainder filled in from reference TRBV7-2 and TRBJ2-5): GAGVSQSPSNKVTEKGKDVELRCDPISGHTALYWYRQSLGQGLEFLIYFQGNSAPDKSGLPSDRFSAERTGGSVSTLTIQRTQQEDSAVYLCVSSKARQETRYFGPGTRLLVL.

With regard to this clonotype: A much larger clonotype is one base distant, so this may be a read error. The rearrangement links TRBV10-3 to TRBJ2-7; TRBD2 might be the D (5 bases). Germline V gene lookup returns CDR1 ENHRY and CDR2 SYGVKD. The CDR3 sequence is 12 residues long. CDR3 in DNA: TGTGTCATCAGCAGCACTAGTTACGAGCAGTACTTC. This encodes CVISSTSYEQYF.

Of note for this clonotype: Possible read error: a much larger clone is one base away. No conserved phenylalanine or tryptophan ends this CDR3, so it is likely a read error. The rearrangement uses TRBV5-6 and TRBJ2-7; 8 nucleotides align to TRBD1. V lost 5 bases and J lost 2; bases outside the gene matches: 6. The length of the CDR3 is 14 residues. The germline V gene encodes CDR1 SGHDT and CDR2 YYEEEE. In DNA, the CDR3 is TGTGCCAGCAGTTTTACAGGGGGAACCTACGAGCAGTACTCC. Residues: CASSFTGGTYEQYS.

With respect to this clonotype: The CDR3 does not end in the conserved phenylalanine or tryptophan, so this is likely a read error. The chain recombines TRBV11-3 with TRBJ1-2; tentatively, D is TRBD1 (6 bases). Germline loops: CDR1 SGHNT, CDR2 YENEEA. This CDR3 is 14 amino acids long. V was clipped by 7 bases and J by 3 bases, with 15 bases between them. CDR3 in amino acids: CASNSRQGHYGYTL. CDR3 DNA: TGTGCCAGCAACTCCCGGCAGGGGCACTATGGCTACACCTTA.

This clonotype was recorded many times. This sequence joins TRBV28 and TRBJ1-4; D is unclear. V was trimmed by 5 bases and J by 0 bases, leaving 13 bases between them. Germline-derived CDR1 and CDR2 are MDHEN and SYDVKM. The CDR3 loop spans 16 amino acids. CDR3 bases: TGTGCCAGCAGTCCCCCCTGGGGAGCAACTAATGAAAAACTGTTTTTT. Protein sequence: CASSPPWGATNEKLFF.

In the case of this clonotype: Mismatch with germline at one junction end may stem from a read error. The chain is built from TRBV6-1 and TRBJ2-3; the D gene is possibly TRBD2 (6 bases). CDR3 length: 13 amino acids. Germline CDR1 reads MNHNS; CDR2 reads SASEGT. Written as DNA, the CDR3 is TGTGCCTGCAATATTGTCCGCGGGGATACTCAGTATTTT. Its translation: CACNIVRGDTQYF.

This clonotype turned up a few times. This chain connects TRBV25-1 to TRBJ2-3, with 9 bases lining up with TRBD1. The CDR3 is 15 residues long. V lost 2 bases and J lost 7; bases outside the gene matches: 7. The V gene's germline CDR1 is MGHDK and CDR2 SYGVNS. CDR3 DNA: TGTGCCAGCAGTGAACCGGGACAGGGAGACTATACGCAGTATTTT. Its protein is CASSEPGQGDYTQYF.

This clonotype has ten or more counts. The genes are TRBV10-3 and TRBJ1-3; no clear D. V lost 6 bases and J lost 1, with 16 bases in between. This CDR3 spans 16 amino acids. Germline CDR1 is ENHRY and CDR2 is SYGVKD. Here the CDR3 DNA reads TGTGCCATCAGCCCAACATCGGAGTCGTCTGGAAACACCATATATTTT. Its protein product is CAISPTSESSGNTIYF.

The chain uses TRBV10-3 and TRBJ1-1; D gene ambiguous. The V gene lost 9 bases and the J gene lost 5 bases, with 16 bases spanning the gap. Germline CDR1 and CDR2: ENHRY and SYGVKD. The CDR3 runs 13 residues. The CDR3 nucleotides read TGTGCCATAGCTGTAAGGGAAGGGACTGAAGCTTTCTTT. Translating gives CAIAVREGTEAFF.

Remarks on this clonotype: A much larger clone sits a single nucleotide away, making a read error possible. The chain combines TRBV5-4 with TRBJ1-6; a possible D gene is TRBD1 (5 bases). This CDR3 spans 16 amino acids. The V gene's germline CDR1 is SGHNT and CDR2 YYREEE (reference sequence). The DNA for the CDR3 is TGTGCCAGCAGCTTGGGGGGGACGGCCTATAATTCATCCCTCCACTTT. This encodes CASSLGGTAYNSSLHF.

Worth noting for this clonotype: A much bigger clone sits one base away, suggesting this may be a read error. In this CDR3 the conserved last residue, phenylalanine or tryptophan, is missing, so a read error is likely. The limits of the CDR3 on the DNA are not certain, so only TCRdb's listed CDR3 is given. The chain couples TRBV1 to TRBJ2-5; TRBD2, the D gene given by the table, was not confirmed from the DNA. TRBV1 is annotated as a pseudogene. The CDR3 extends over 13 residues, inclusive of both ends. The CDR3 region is CTSSQQTRRAQYL.